This is a list of T cell receptor beta chains from one sample in a study of T cell changes during pregnancy in multiple sclerosis. Clones were read by immunoSEQ multiplex PCR, and TCRdb kept only the in-frame ones, dropping some. The table has just under 65,000 clones, over 95% seen once. The input for sequencing was CD8+ T cells from peripheral blood mononuclear cells, taken after pregnancy. These receptors were collected from a female donor with multiple sclerosis, enrolled in a pregnancy study. Both conserved end residues are part of each CDR3. The order of the fields is clone size, CDR3 length, V gene, D gene, J gene, CDR3 DNA, CDR3 protein. A D gene is named only where the DNA matches it firmly. Where a row states a size, it is once, few, many or the class of an expanded clone; other rows omit it.

once	16	TRBV27	TRBD2	TRBJ2-2	TGTGCCAGCATGTCCTGGTCTAGCGGGCCCACCGGGGAGCTGTTTTTT	CASMSWSSGPTGELFF
.	14	TRBV7-9	.	TRBJ2-7	TGTGCCAGCAGCTTATATGAGGACTCCTACGAGCAGTACTTC	CASSLYEDSYEQYF
.	13	TRBV6-5	.	TRBJ2-3	TGTGCCAGCAGGCCTAGCGGCACAGATACGCAGTATTTT	CASRPSGTDTQYF
.	15	TRBV10-3	TRBD2	TRBJ2-1	TGTGCCATCAGTGAGAGCGGGAGGGCCGCAAATGAGCAGTTCTTC	CAISESGRAANEQFF
.	14	TRBV25-1	TRBD1	TRBJ1-1	TGTGCCAGCAGCCCGGGACAGGGGAAGACTGAAGCTTTCTTT	CASSPGQGKTEAFF
.	12	TRBV19	.	TRBJ2-1	TGTGCCAGTAGTATGACCGGGAATGAGCAGTTCTTC	CASSMTGNEQFF
.	12	TRBV27	.	TRBJ2-2	TGTGCCAGCAGTTTAGTCGCCGGGGAGCTGTTTTTT	CASSLVAGELFF
.	16	TRBV4-1	.	TRBJ2-7	TGCGCCAGCAGCCAAGATGGGGGGGCCTTATCCTACGAGCAGTACTTC	CASSQDGGALSYEQYF
.	15	TRBV6-6	.	TRBJ2-7	TGTGCCAGCAGTTACTCGACTGGTTACTCCTACGAGCAGTACTTC	CASSYSTGYSYEQYF
.	16	TRBV9	TRBD2	TRBJ2-7	TGTGCCACCCCCCCCGGGGTAGCGGGATGGCGATACGAGCAGTACTTC	CATPPGVAGWRYEQYF
.	16	TRBV7-8	TRBD2	TRBJ2-7	TGTGCCAGCAGCCCCGCGGGGGGCGGGAGAAGGCTCGAGCAGTACTTC	CASSPAGGGRRLEQYF
.	13	TRBV2	.	TRBJ2-5	TGTGCCAGCGCAACCGAACAGCAAGAGACCCAGTACTTC	CASATEQQETQYF
once	16	TRBV4-1	TRBD2	TRBJ2-7	TGCGCCAGCAGCCAGGATAGCGGGGGGAGCTCCTACGAGCAGTACTTC	CASSQDSGGSSYEQYF
.	21	TRBV27	TRBD2	TRBJ2-1	TGTGCCAGCAGTCCCCCCCAGCCAACCAACCCCGGCGGCGGGAGACGTGATGAGCAGTTCTTC	CASSPPQPTNPGGGRRDEQFF
.	14	TRBV6-1	.	TRBJ2-1	TGTGCCAGCAGTGAAGTAGGGGGATACAATGAGCAGTTCTTC	CASSEVGGYNEQFF
.	16	TRBV9	TRBD2	TRBJ2-2	TGTGCCAGCAGCGTTCGGGGAGGGGCGAACACCGGGGAGCTGTTTTTT	CASSVRGGANTGELFF
.	15	TRBV11-3	TRBD2	TRBJ2-3	TGTGCCAGCAGCGCCATAGCGGGAGCCGCAGATACGCAGTATTTT	CASSAIAGAADTQYF
.	18	TRBV4-3	TRBD1	TRBJ1-4	TGCGCCAGCAGCCAAGTTGCGGACAGGTTGACGACTAATGAAAAACTGTTTTTT	CASSQVADRLTTNEKLFF
once	15	TRBV4-3	TRBD2	TRBJ2-3	TGCGCCAGCAGCCAAGATCGTCGGGGGGGGAATACGCAGTATTTT	CASSQDRRGGNTQYF
.	18	TRBV9	TRBD2	TRBJ2-2	TGTGCCAGCAGCCTTGGGACTAGCGCGTCCCTTTGGGCCGGGGAGCTGTTTTTT	CASSLGTSASLWAGELFF
.	12	TRBV27	.	TRBJ2-7	TGTGCCAGCAGTTTCTCCGGTGGTAAATCGTACTTC	CASSFSGGKSYF
medium-sized	14	TRBV5-8	TRBD1	TRBJ1-1	TGTGCCAGCAGCTACAGGGGAGGCTCGGCTGAAGCTTTCTTT	CASSYRGGSAEAFF
.	15	TRBV27	.	TRBJ2-7	TGTGCCAGCAGTTTTTCTAGCGAAGAGGGCTACGAGCAGTACTTC	CASSFSSEEGYEQYF
.	16	TRBV4-3	TRBD1	TRBJ2-7	TGCGCCAGCAGCCCTGGGATCACAGGGGGCCTCTACGAGCAGTACTTC	CASSPGITGGLYEQYF
.	12	TRBV2	.	TRBJ2-5	TGTGCCAGCAACGGACCCTGGGGGGCCCAGTACTTC	CASNGPWGAQYF
.	17	TRBV2	TRBD1	TRBJ1-4	TGTGCCAGCAGTGCGGTGGGACAGGGCGCAACTAATGAAAAACTGTTTTTT	CASSAVGQGATNEKLFF
.	13	TRBV2	TRBD2	TRBJ2-5	TGTGCCAGCGAATGGGGAGGGGAAGAGACCCAGTACTTC	CASEWGGEETQYF
.	17	TRBV6-1	TRBD2	TRBJ2-7	TGTGCCAGCAGTGAAACCCGCGGACTAGCGGGAGCATCCGAGCAGTACTTC	CASSETRGLAGASEQYF
.	16	TRBV7-9	TRBD1	TRBJ1-1	TGTGCCAGCAGCTGGATACAGGGGCTAGGTAACACTGAAGCTTTCTTT	CASSWIQGLGNTEAFF
.	10	TRBV10-3	.	TRBJ1-2	TGTGCCATCGGGCAGGGCGTTTACACCTTC	CAIGQGVYTF
.	20	TRBV6-1	TRBD1	TRBJ2-6	TGTGCCAGCAGTGAAGCACCCCAGGGACAGGGATACTCTGGGGCCAACGTCCTGACTTTC	CASSEAPQGQGYSGANVLTF
.	15	TRBV2	TRBD1	TRBJ1-5	TGTGCCAGCAGCGGTGGACAGGGGATGGATCAGCCCCAGCATTTT	CASSGGQGMDQPQHF
.	14	TRBV19	TRBD2	TRBJ2-1	TGTGCCAGTACCCCTAGCGGGAGCTACAATGAGCAGTTCTTC	CASTPSGSYNEQFF
.	15	TRBV19	.	TRBJ2-7	TGTGCCAGTAGTATAGCGGGAGATCCTTCCTACGAGCAGTACTTC	CASSIAGDPSYEQYF
.	16	TRBV28	TRBD2	TRBJ2-3	TGTGCCAGCAGTGTCACTACTAGCGGGAGTGAAGATACGCAGTATTTT	CASSVTTSGSEDTQYF
.	13	TRBV5-1	.	TRBJ2-7	TGCGCCAGCAGCTTGGAACAGAACTACGAGCAGTACTTC	CASSLEQNYEQYF
.	13	TRBV18	.	TRBJ2-1	TGTGCCAGCTCACCATTCGGAGGCAATGAGCAGTTCTTC	CASSPFGGNEQFF
.	16	TRBV15	.	TRBJ2-1	TGTGCCACCAGCCCGCGGACATCCCCCCCCCACAATGAGCAGTTCTTC	CATSPRTSPPHNEQFF
.	16	TRBV29-1	TRBD2	TRBJ2-5	TGCAGCGTTGCTGGACTAGCGGGAGGGGAATATGAGACCCAGTACTTC	CSVAGLAGGEYETQYF
.	15	TRBV19	.	TRBJ2-1	TGTGCCAGTAGTATAGGTGGAGGGACGGACAATGAGCAGTTCTTC	CASSIGGGTDNEQFF
.	14	TRBV27	.	TRBJ2-7	TGTGCCAGCAGACACGGACGGGGGAAGAGGGAGCAGTACTTC	CASRHGRGKREQYF
.	16	TRBV7-9	TRBD1	TRBJ2-1	TGTGCCAGCAGCGGATACAGGGGGAGCTCCTACAATGAGCAGTTCTTC	CASSGYRGSSYNEQFF
.	14	TRBV19	TRBD1	TRBJ1-5	TGTGCCAGTAGTATCCGGACAGGGAAACAGCCCCAGCATTTT	CASSIRTGKQPQHF
.	16	TRBV6-1	.	TRBJ1-1	TGTGCCAGCAGTGATTGGGACATCCAAGTAAACACTGAAGCTTTCTTT	CASSDWDIQVNTEAFF
few	12	TRBV27	.	TRBJ2-7	TGTGCCAGCAGTAGGAACGGGTACGAGCAGTACTTC	CASSRNGYEQYF
.	14	TRBV6-6	TRBD2	TRBJ2-1	TGTGCCAGCACCGCCGGGACTAGCGGGAGTCTTGAGTTCTTC	CASTAGTSGSLEFF
.	15	TRBV18	.	TRBJ2-1	TGTGCCAGCTCACCACCGGCCAGCTCCTACAATGAGCAGTTCTTC	CASSPPASSYNEQFF
.	13	TRBV6-1	TRBD2	TRBJ2-1	TGTGCCAGCAGTTCATTTAGCGGGAATGAGCAGTTCTTC	CASSSFSGNEQFF
.	12	TRBV2	TRBD1	TRBJ2-7	TGTGCCAGCTTCGACAGGGCCTACGAGCAGTACTTC	CASFDRAYEQYF
.	14	TRBV5-3	.	TRBJ2-7	TGTGCCAGAAGCTTGGAGGCGACGAGGGACGAGCAGTACTTC	CARSLEATRDEQYF
.	16	TRBV27	.	TRBJ1-5	TGTGCCAGCAGTTTATCGAACGGACTTAGCAATCAGCCCCAGCATTTT	CASSLSNGLSNQPQHF
.	17	TRBV10-1	.	TRBJ2-2	TGCGCCAGCATATTCTCAGGGGTAGGAGCGAACACCGGGGAGCTGTTTTTT	CASIFSGVGANTGELFF
.	14	TRBV15	TRBD2	TRBJ2-1	TGTGCCACCTCAGTAGCGGGAGTCTACAATGAGCAGTTCTTC	CATSVAGVYNEQFF
.	13	TRBV6-6	TRBD2	TRBJ2-7	TGTGCCAGCAGCCCTAGCGGGGTCTACGAGCAGTACTTC	CASSPSGVYEQYF